A selection of T cell receptor beta chains follows, all from one sample in a study of T cell responses to AZD1222 COVID-19 vaccine. Sequenced by immunoSEQ multiplex PCR; TCRdb stores in-frame clones only, minus some. The top ten clones hold about 4.9% of a sample with 140,000 to 150,000 clones, about 82% of them seen once. Specimen: peripheral blood, collected 28 days after the second AZD1222 dose. The receptors come from an adult who received the AZD1222 COVID-19 vaccine. Each CDR3 is given with its conserved first and last residue. A D gene is named only where the DNA matches it firmly. The listing skips clone size in some rows; elsewhere it reads once, few, many or a size class.

v_gene: TRBV14; j_gene: TRBJ1-1; abundance: few; d_gene: NA; CDR3nt: TGTGCCAGCAGCCAAGCGACCGCCTTAAACACTGAAGCTTTCTTT; CDR3aa: CASSQATALNTEAFF
v_gene: TRBV6-5; j_gene: TRBJ2-1; abundance: NA; d_gene: NA; CDR3nt: TGTGCCAGCAGTTCTTGGGGACTCAGCACCTACAATGAGCAGTTCTTC; CDR3aa: CASSSWGLSTYNEQFF
v_gene: TRBV6-5; j_gene: TRBJ2-3; abundance: NA; d_gene: NA; CDR3nt: TGTGCCAGCAAACAAGACCCGAACACAGATACGCAGTATTTT; CDR3aa: CASKQDPNTDTQYF
v_gene: TRBV18; j_gene: TRBJ2-4; abundance: NA; d_gene: TRBD1; CDR3nt: TGTGCCAGCTCACCCGTCCGGACAGGACCCAAAAACATTCAGTACTTC; CDR3aa: CASSPVRTGPKNIQYF
v_gene: TRBV3-1/TRBV3-2; j_gene: TRBJ2-5; abundance: NA; d_gene: NA; CDR3nt: TGTGCCAGCAGCCCCCCACAGGGCAAAGAGACCCAGTACTTC; CDR3aa: CASSPPQGKETQYF
v_gene: TRBV18; j_gene: TRBJ1-5; abundance: NA; d_gene: TRBD1; CDR3nt: TGTGCCAGCTCACCACCGGGACAGGTATTCGGAAGCAATCAGCCCCAGCATTTT; CDR3aa: CASSPPGQVFGSNQPQHF
v_gene: TRBV5-1; j_gene: TRBJ1-4; abundance: NA; d_gene: TRBD1; CDR3nt: TGCGCCAGCAGAGGGGGCAGAACGCCCGTAGATAATGAAAAACTGTTTTTT; CDR3aa: CASRGGRTPVDNEKLFF
v_gene: TRBV15; j_gene: TRBJ1-2; abundance: NA; d_gene: TRBD1; CDR3nt: TGTGCCACCAGCAGGACAGGGTATGGCTACACCTTC; CDR3aa: CATSRTGYGYTF
v_gene: TRBV6-5; j_gene: TRBJ2-7; abundance: NA; d_gene: NA; CDR3nt: TGTGCCAGCAGTTACAACGGGGGGCTCTACGAGCAGTACTTC; CDR3aa: CASSYNGGLYEQYF
v_gene: TRBV27; j_gene: TRBJ2-1; abundance: NA; d_gene: TRBD2; CDR3nt: TGTGCCAGCCGGGGACTAGCGGGGTACCATGAGCAGTTCTTC; CDR3aa: CASRGLAGYHEQFF
v_gene: TRBV28; j_gene: TRBJ2-7; abundance: NA; d_gene: TRBD2; CDR3nt: TGTGCCAGCAGTGGTAGGCCCCGTCGGGGTAGCGGGCTCCTCTACGAGCAGTACTTC; CDR3aa: CASSGRPRRGSGLLYEQYF
v_gene: TRBV4-1; j_gene: TRBJ1-2; abundance: NA; d_gene: TRBD1; CDR3nt: TGCGCCAGCAGCCAAGATGACAGGGGAATCTATGGCTACACCTTC; CDR3aa: CASSQDDRGIYGYTF
v_gene: TRBV27; j_gene: TRBJ2-3; abundance: NA; d_gene: NA; CDR3nt: TGTGCCAGCAGTTCCCTCCCTGGAGCCTACACAGATACGCAGTATTTT; CDR3aa: CASSSLPGAYTDTQYF
v_gene: TRBV7-6; j_gene: TRBJ2-3; abundance: NA; d_gene: NA; CDR3nt: TGTGCCAGCAGCTTAGGGGCAGGCACAGATACGCAGTATTTT; CDR3aa: CASSLGAGTDTQYF
v_gene: TRBV7-2; j_gene: TRBJ2-5; abundance: NA; d_gene: NA; CDR3nt: TGTGCCAGCAGCTTAGTGCCGTACCAAGAGACCCAGTACTTC; CDR3aa: CASSLVPYQETQYF
v_gene: TRBV5-3; j_gene: TRBJ1-6; abundance: NA; d_gene: NA; CDR3nt: TGTGCCAGAAGCCTCACAGGGCCCTTCCACTTT; CDR3aa: CARSLTGPFHF
v_gene: TRBV2; j_gene: TRBJ2-1; abundance: NA; d_gene: NA; CDR3nt: TGTGCCAGCAGCAGGACAGCCCGGGGCATCTTC; CDR3aa: CASSRTARGIF
v_gene: TRBV7-9; j_gene: TRBJ1-5; abundance: NA; d_gene: NA; CDR3nt: TGTGCCAGCAGCTTAGAACCGTATAGCAATCAGCCCCAGCATTTT; CDR3aa: CASSLEPYSNQPQHF
v_gene: TRBV10-2; j_gene: TRBJ2-2; abundance: NA; d_gene: NA; CDR3nt: TGCGCCAGCACCCTGTCAGGCCCCGGGGAGCTGTTTTTT; CDR3aa: CASTLSGPGELFF
v_gene: TRBV28; j_gene: TRBJ2-5; abundance: NA; d_gene: NA; CDR3nt: TGTGCCAGCAGTTTACAGTCGGAGACCCAGTACTTC; CDR3aa: CASSLQSETQYF
v_gene: TRBV7-9; j_gene: TRBJ1-2; abundance: few; d_gene: NA; CDR3nt: TGTGCCAGCAGCCGCCGAGGGGGCTACACCTTC; CDR3aa: CASSRRGGYTF
v_gene: TRBV10-2; j_gene: TRBJ1-5; abundance: NA; d_gene: TRBD1; CDR3nt: TGCGCCAGCAGTGAGTCCGGGACAGGGTATCTCGGTCAGCCCCAGCATTTT; CDR3aa: CASSESGTGYLGQPQHF
v_gene: TRBV10-2; j_gene: TRBJ2-4; abundance: NA; d_gene: TRBD2; CDR3nt: TGCGCCAGCAGTGGGCGGGAGATTTTTCTCCGAGACCTGAACATTCAGTACTTC; CDR3aa: CASSGREIFLRDLNIQYF
v_gene: TRBV5-1; j_gene: TRBJ1-1; abundance: NA; d_gene: TRBD1; CDR3nt: TGCGCCAGCAGCCTGACAGGGGGGGAGGGCACTGAAGCTTTCTTT; CDR3aa: CASSLTGGEGTEAFF
v_gene: TRBV15; j_gene: TRBJ2-7; abundance: NA; d_gene: NA; CDR3nt: TGTGCCACCAGCAGGGAAACAGGGCCCTACGAGCAGTACTTC; CDR3aa: CATSRETGPYEQYF
v_gene: TRBV6-5; j_gene: TRBJ2-7; abundance: NA; d_gene: NA; CDR3nt: TGTGCCAGCAGTTACTCGAACAGGGAAAGCTCCTACGAGCAGTACTTC; CDR3aa: CASSYSNRESSYEQYF
v_gene: TRBV19; j_gene: TRBJ1-6; abundance: NA; d_gene: TRBD1; CDR3nt: TGTGCCAGTGGGAGGGACAGGGGTGGTTCACCCCTCCACTTT; CDR3aa: CASGRDRGGSPLHF
v_gene: TRBV7-2; j_gene: TRBJ1-1; abundance: NA; d_gene: NA; CDR3nt: TGTGCCAGCAGCTTAGGGAGCCCCCACGTGCGAATTGAAGCTTTCTTT; CDR3aa: CASSLGSPHVRIEAFF
v_gene: TRBV11-2; j_gene: TRBJ1-5; abundance: once; d_gene: NA; CDR3nt: TGTGCCAGCAGCTTTTCAAGCAATCAGCCCCAGCATTTT; CDR3aa: CASSFSSNQPQHF
v_gene: TRBV11-2; j_gene: TRBJ1-4; abundance: few; d_gene: TRBD1; CDR3nt: TGTGCCAGCAGCGCGGGACAGCAATATGAAAAACTGTTTTTT; CDR3aa: CASSAGQQYEKLFF
v_gene: TRBV11-2; j_gene: TRBJ1-3; abundance: NA; d_gene: NA; CDR3nt: TGTGCCAGCAGCTTAGGTGTTGGCGCGGGAAACACCATATATTTT; CDR3aa: CASSLGVGAGNTIYF
v_gene: TRBV6-5; j_gene: TRBJ1-5; abundance: once; d_gene: NA; CDR3nt: TGTGCCACCGTAGCGGTATCCACGGATAACCAGCCCCAGCATTTT; CDR3aa: CATVAVSTDNQPQHF
v_gene: TRBV7-9; j_gene: TRBJ2-7; abundance: NA; d_gene: TRBD1; CDR3nt: TGTGCCAGCAACTCCGGGACAGGGTCCTACGAGCAGTACTTC; CDR3aa: CASNSGTGSYEQYF
v_gene: TRBV14; j_gene: TRBJ2-1; abundance: once; d_gene: NA; CDR3nt: TGTGCCAGCAGCCAGGCCCTACACAATGAGCAGTTCTTC; CDR3aa: CASSQALHNEQFF
v_gene: TRBV5-1; j_gene: TRBJ2-3; abundance: once; d_gene: TRBD2; CDR3nt: TGCGCCAGCAGCCCGACTCTGGCTAGCGGGGGGCCGAACGCAGATACGCAGTATTTT; CDR3aa: CASSPTLASGGPNADTQYF
v_gene: TRBV10-3; j_gene: TRBJ2-3; abundance: NA; d_gene: NA; CDR3nt: TGTGCCAACTCGCGACAGGTGGGGGCCGCAGATACGCAGTATTTT; CDR3aa: CANSRQVGAADTQYF
v_gene: TRBV9; j_gene: TRBJ2-7; abundance: NA; d_gene: TRBD2; CDR3nt: TGTGCCAGCAGCCCCGGACTAGCGGGATACGAGCAGTACTTC; CDR3aa: CASSPGLAGYEQYF
v_gene: TRBV5-4; j_gene: TRBJ1-2; abundance: once; d_gene: NA; CDR3nt: TGTGCCAGCAGCTTCGGTCAGGGGAACTATGGCTACACCTTC; CDR3aa: CASSFGQGNYGYTF
v_gene: TRBV7-9; j_gene: TRBJ1-1; abundance: NA; d_gene: TRBD1; CDR3nt: TGTGCCAGCAGCCCCCGGGACAGTCTGAAGGGGACTGAAGCTTTCTTT; CDR3aa: CASSPRDSLKGTEAFF
v_gene: TRBV7-9; j_gene: TRBJ2-3; abundance: NA; d_gene: NA; CDR3nt: TGTGCCAGCAAGCAGGGCCCACGGGTAGATACGCAGTATTTT; CDR3aa: CASKQGPRVDTQYF